This TCR beta chain was identified in a study of shared clonotypes between healthy human individuals. Using immunoSEQ multiplex PCR, the repertoire was profiled, and TCRdb retains in-frame clones only, with some absent. The sample holds more than 2,000,000 clones, around nine tenths seen once. About this clone: This specimen includes other DNA sequences encoding the same CDR3.

The sample was naive CD4+ T cells sorted from blood. Noted subset: CD45RA+ positively selected. This receptor was obtained from a man aged 18 to 30 in good health.

The CDR3 nucleotides read TGTGCCAGCTCACCACCGGGGGGGAATGAAAAACTGTTTTTT. It encodes CASSPPGGNEKLFF. J is TRBJ1-4 and V is TRBV18; D is possibly TRBD1 (5 bases). Germline V gene data show CDR1 as KGHSH and CDR2 as LQKENI. The V end was cut by 0 bases, the J end by 5 bases, with 7 bases between. The CDR3 has 14 amino acids.